One and the same sample provided the 21 T cell receptor beta chains below, sequenced in a study of cytomegalovirus exposure and HLA in healthy donors. The PCR made use of 60 Vbeta and 13 Jbeta primers. The table came from immunoSEQ multiplex PCR; TCRdb's copy has only in-frame clones and leaves some out. Among 85,000 to 100,000 clones listed, around 76% were seen once. The material sequenced was PBMCs. Source of these receptors: a man aged 35-49 years in good health and CMV-seropositive.

The V gene is TRBV5-8, the J gene TRBJ1-2, with 10 bases fitting TRBD1. This CDR3 is 15 amino acids long. The V gene's germline CDR1 is SGHTS and CDR2 YDEGEE. Trimming cost V 4 bases and J 7 bases; bases outside gene matches: 10. Here the CDR3 DNA reads TGTGCCAGCAGCGGAGCTACCGGGACAGGGGTTGGCTACACCTTC. Amino acids: CASSGATGTGVGYTF.

The gene calls are TRBV10-1 and TRBJ1-3; tentative D call: TRBD1 (5 bases). Trimming pared 4 bases from V and 0 bases from J, leaving 16 bases between. Germline V gene data show CDR1 as WNHNN and CDR2 as SYGVQD (reference sequence). The CDR3 is 17 amino acids. The CDR3 loop reads CASSGGDLGPSGNTIYF. For the CDR3, the DNA is TGCGCCAGCAGTGGGGGGGACCTTGGCCCCTCTGGAAACACCATATATTTT.

This chain joins TRBV5-8 and TRBJ1-3; D is uncertain. This CDR3 is built from 15 residues. CDR1 and CDR2 (germline): SGHTS, YDEGEE. The ends were cut back, 1 base at V and 0 bases at J, with 8 bases in the middle. In nucleotides, the CDR3 is TGTGCCAGCAGCTTGAGCCCGAGCTCTGGAAACACCATATATTTT. Translation gives CASSLSPSSGNTIYF.

The rearrangement joins TRBV11-2 to TRBJ1-1, with TRBD1 matching 7 bases. CDR3 length: 14 residues. The V segment lost 4 bases and the J segment 4 bases; nucleotides outside the gene matches: 6. CDR1 and CDR2 (germline): SGHAT, FQNNGV. The CDR3 spells CASSSSDRATEAFF. CDR3 bases: TGTGCCAGCAGCTCCTCCGACAGGGCCACTGAAGCTTTCTTT. The entire variable domain, with the rest obtained from reference TRBV11-2 and TRBJ1-1, is as follows: EAGVAQSPRYKIIEKRQSVAFWCNPISGHATLYWYQQILGQGPKLLIQFQNNGVVDDSQLPKDRFSAERLKGVDSTLKIQPAKLEDSAVYLCASSSSDRATEAFFGQGTRLTVV.

The gene calls are TRBV4-3 and TRBJ1-2, with 7 bases identical to TRBD1. Germline assignment: CDR1 LGHNA and CDR2 YSLEER. Losses at the gene ends were 4 bases for V and 2 bases for J; bases not matched to a gene: 7. CDR3 length: 15 amino acids. For the CDR3, the DNA is TGCGCCAGCAGCCCATGGACAGGAGCAAACTATGGCTACACCTTC. Protein: CASSPWTGANYGYTF.

The chain couples TRBV27 to TRBJ2-1; TRBD2 aligns across 13 bases. V shed 5 bases and J 9 bases; nucleotides not matched to a gene: 4. Per the germline V gene, CDR1 is MNHEY and CDR2 is SMNVEV (reference sequence). The CDR3 loop spans 14 amino acids. CDR3 residues: CASSQRLAGGEQFF. CDR3 in DNA: TGTGCCAGCAGTCAGCGACTAGCGGGAGGTGAGCAGTTCTTC.

This clone turned up a few times. This sequence joins TRBV7-9 and TRBJ1-6; a possible D gene is TRBD1 (6 bases). The V and J ends lost 5 bases and 8 bases respectively, with 13 bases between them. There are 14 residues in the CDR3. The germline V gene has CDR1 SEHNR and CDR2 FQNEAQ (reference sequence). The DNA of the CDR3 is TGTGCCAGCAGCCATAATGCAGGGGATTCACCCCTCCACTTT. This sequence encodes CASSHNAGDSPLHF.

CDR3 sequence reads: CASSLDTGSYNEQFF. The CDR3 region has the DNA TGCGCCAGCAGCTTGGATACGGGGTCCTACAATGAGCAGTTCTTC. This rearrangement joins TRBV5-1 to TRBJ2-1; D may be TRBD2 (5 bases). Germline-derived CDR1 and CDR2 are SGHRS and YFSETQ. The CDR3 is 15 residues long. The V end was cut by 0 bases, the J end by 1 base, with 8 bases between.

The J gene is TRBJ1-2, the V gene TRBV6-4; D gene uncertain. The CDR3 runs 14 residues. Germline V gives CDR1 MRHNA, CDR2 SNTAGT. V lost 5 bases, J lost 4 bases, and 14 bases lay in between. The CDR3 sequence: CASSSGPTGYGYTF. The DNA of the CDR3 is TGTGCCAGCAGTTCCGGCCCTACGGGCTATGGCTACACCTTC.

The table lists this clone with a few counts. This chain joins TRBV14 and TRBJ2-3; D possibly corresponds to TRBD1 (6 bases). CDR1 SGHDN and CDR2 FVKESK come from the germline V gene. The CDR3 sequence is 15 residues long. Trimming pared 8 bases from V and 4 bases from J, leaving 19 bases between. The CDR3 nucleotides are TGTGCCAGCTCAAACACAGGGTGGTTTGCAGATACGCAGTATTTT. As protein: CASSNTGWFADTQYF.

With respect to this clone: This specimen includes other DNA sequences encoding the same CDR3. V usage is TRBV11-2 and J usage is TRBJ2-2; 12 bases agree with TRBD2. Germline trimming cut 5 bases from V and 7 bases from J; bases unmatched to any gene: 5. The length of the CDR3 is 15 residues. Germline loops: CDR1 SGHAT, CDR2 FQNNGV. This CDR3 is CASSQRLAGVGELFF. The CDR3, as DNA: TGTGCCAGCAGCCAACGACTAGCGGGGGTCGGGGAGCTGTTTTTT.

The V call is TRBV7-2, the J call TRBJ2-7, with 7 bases aligning to TRBD2. The CDR3 runs 15 residues. V trimming: 3 bases; J trimming: 4 bases; junction bases outside the gene matches: 9. Germline CDR1 is SGHTA and CDR2 is FQGNSA. The CDR3 nucleotides read TGTGCCAGCAGCTTCGGGATGGGGGAGGGTTACGAGCAGTACTTC. The encoded protein is CASSFGMGEGYEQYF.

The rearrangement uses TRBV7-8 and TRBJ2-5; possibly TRBD1 for D (6 bases). This CDR3 is 17 amino acids long. The germline CDR1 and CDR2 sequences are SGHVS and FQNEAQ. V gave up 5 bases and J gave up 1 base, with 20 bases separating them. The CDR3 protein is CASSPDRALGAQETQYF. As DNA, the CDR3 is TGTGCCAGCAGCCCAGACCGGGCCCTGGGGGCCCAAGAGACCCAGTACTTC. The complete variable domain, with remaining parts taken from reference TRBV7-8 and TRBJ2-5, reads GAGVSQSPRYKVAKRGQDVALRCDPISGHVSLFWYQQALGQGPEFLTYFQNEAQLDKSGLPSDRFFAERPEGSVSTLKIQRTQQEDSAVYLCASSPDRALGAQETQYFGPGTRLLVL.

The genes are TRBV7-3 and TRBJ2-3; 11 bases map to TRBD2. The germline CDR1 and CDR2 sequences are SGHTA and FQGTGA. Trimming took 7 bases from V and 0 from J; bases not matched to a gene: 3. The CDR3 has 15 amino acids. CDR3 nucleotide sequence: TGTGCCAGCACTATAGCGGGGGGGAGCACAGATACGCAGTATTTT. It is translated as CASTIAGGSTDTQYF.

This chain joins TRBV7-9 and TRBJ1-6; 11 positions agree with TRBD1. Germline CDR1 is SEHNR and CDR2 is FQNEAQ (reference sequence). The V gene end was trimmed by 5 bases and the J gene end by 10 bases; junction bases not matched to a gene: 10. The CDR3 extends over 16 amino acids. The CDR3 sequence is CASSGPADRGLSPLHF. The CDR3, as DNA: TGTGCCAGCAGCGGTCCTGCGGACAGGGGGCTCTCACCCCTCCACTTT.

The genes are TRBV11-2 and TRBJ2-5; TRBD2 agrees at 8 bases. Germline trimming cut 4 bases from V and 5 bases from J; bases unmatched to any gene: 18. The germline gives CDR1 SGHAT, CDR2 FQNNGV. The CDR3 has 18 amino acids. CDR3 loop: CASSSGNIWREVQETQYF. CDR3 nucleotides: TGTGCCAGCAGCTCGGGAAATATCTGGCGGGAGGTTCAGGAGACCCAGTACTTC.

The V gene is TRBV9, the J gene TRBJ2-3, with TRBD1 as a possible D gene (5 bases). This CDR3 contains 14 residues. Trimming stripped 3 bases from V and 0 bases from J, with 8 bases between. The germline gives CDR1 SGDLS, CDR2 YYNGEE. The CDR3 sequence is CASSADTSTDTQYF. In nucleotides, the CDR3 is TGTGCCAGCAGCGCGGACACAAGCACAGATACGCAGTATTTT.

This clone was detected once. The chain carries TRBV5-4 and TRBJ2-3; D unclear. V shed 0 bases and J shed 4 bases, with 6 bases lying between them. The CDR3 loop spans 13 amino acids. Germline CDR1 is SGHNT and CDR2 is YYREEE (reference sequence). CDR3 sequence: CASSLGGADTQYF. The DNA for the CDR3 is TGTGCCAGCAGCTTGGGAGGCGCAGATACGCAGTATTTT. Looking up the rest from reference TRBV5-4 and TRBJ2-3 gives the full variable domain: ETGVTQSPTHLIKTRGQQVTLRCSSQSGHNTVSWYQQALGQGPQFIFQYYREEENGRGNFPPRFSGLQFPNYSSELNVNALELDDSALYLCASSLGGADTQYFGPGTRLTVL.

The rearrangement uses TRBV14 and TRBJ2-7; the D is unclear. The germline V and J ends were trimmed by 2 bases and 3 bases, with 17 bases remaining between them. Germline assignment: CDR1 SGHDN and CDR2 FVKESK. The CDR3 loop spans 16 amino acids. The CDR3 nucleotides read TGTGCCAGCAGCCAACGACGGAAAGAGACACACTACGAGCAGTACTTC. Protein: CASSQRRKETHYEQYF.

The chain couples TRBV19 to TRBJ1-4; D may be TRBD1 (5 bases). In germline, CDR1 is LNHDA, CDR2 SQIVND (reference sequence). The V end lost 5 bases, the J end lost 5 bases, and 15 bases lay between the germline ends. This CDR3 is 15 amino acids long. CDR3 sequence: CASSRGRRGNEKLFF. CDR3 bases: TGTGCCAGTAGTCGCGGGCGGCGGGGGAATGAAAAACTGTTTTTT.

The CDR3 is CAISELSYEQYF. CDR3 coding DNA: TGTGCCATCAGTGAACTCTCCTACGAGCAGTACTTC. This chain uses TRBV10-3 with TRBJ2-7; D gene unclear. V lost 3 bases and J lost 0, with 3 bases in between. CDR3 length equals 12 residues. Germline CDR1 reads ENHRY; CDR2 reads SYGVKD.